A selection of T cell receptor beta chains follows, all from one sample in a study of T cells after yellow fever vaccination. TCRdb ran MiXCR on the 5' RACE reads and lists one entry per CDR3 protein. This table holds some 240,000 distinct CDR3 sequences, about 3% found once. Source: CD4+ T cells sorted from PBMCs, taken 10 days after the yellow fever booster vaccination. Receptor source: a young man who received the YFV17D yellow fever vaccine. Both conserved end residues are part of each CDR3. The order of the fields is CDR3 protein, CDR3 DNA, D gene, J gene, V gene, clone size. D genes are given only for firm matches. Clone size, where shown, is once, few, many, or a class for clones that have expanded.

CASSYLKPGQGGWTEAFF,TGTGCCAGCAGTTACCTCAAACCGGGACAGGGGGGATGGACTGAAGCTTTCTTT,TRBD1,TRBJ1-1,TRBV6-5,few
CASRGQPPNTEAFF,TGTGCCAGCAGAGGACAGCCTCCGAACACTGAAGCTTTCTTT,.,TRBJ1-1,TRBV6-5,many
CASSLGGADAYEQYF,TGTGCCAGCAGCTTAGGAGGCGCAGATGCCTACGAGCAGTACTTC,.,TRBJ2-7,TRBV7-2,.
CASSSATGDTQYF,TGTGCCAGCAGCTCCGCTACAGGGGACACGCAGTATTTT,TRBD1,TRBJ2-3,TRBV7-3,few
CASSRRVGTEAFF,TGTGCCAGCAGCCGCAGGGTTGGGACTGAAGCTTTCTTT,.,TRBJ1-1,TRBV12-3/TRBV12-4,few
CASSLDRVEKLFF,TGCGCCAGCAGCTTGGACAGGGTTGAAAAACTGTTTTTT,.,TRBJ1-4,TRBV5-1,few
CASSAFTSGAGNEQFF,TGCGCCAGCAGCGCCTTCACTAGCGGGGCTGGAAATGAGCAGTTCTTC,TRBD2,TRBJ2-1,TRBV5-1,many
CASSSGTSGVADTQYF,TGTGCCAGCAGCTCCGGGACTAGCGGGGTTGCAGATACGCAGTATTTT,TRBD2,TRBJ2-3,TRBV11-3,.
CASSPTGSWLIQPQHF,TGTGCCAGCTCACCTACGGGATCGTGGCTTATACAGCCCCAGCATTTT,.,TRBJ1-5,TRBV18,many
CATSRSPQSTASTDTQYF,TGTGCCACCAGCAGATCTCCCCAGTCGACGGCTAGCACAGATACGCAGTATTTT,.,TRBJ2-3,TRBV15,few
CSARVGGREGYTF,TGCAGTGCTAGAGTGGGCGGCAGGGAGGGCTACACCTTC,.,TRBJ1-2,TRBV20-1,few
CASSSSGTSQGGYTF,TGTGCCAGCAGCTCAAGCGGCACCTCCCAAGGAGGCTACACCTTC,.,TRBJ1-2,TRBV7-2,.
CSVSLTWGYTF,TGCAGCGTTTCCCTAACTTGGGGCTACACCTTC,.,TRBJ1-2,TRBV29-1,few
CASSLDRSSYNEQFF,TGCGCCAGCAGCTTGGACCGGAGCTCCTACAATGAGCAGTTCTTC,.,TRBJ2-1,TRBV5-1,many
CASSSSLLRADTQYF,TGCGCCAGCTCATCATCCCTTTTGAGGGCAGATACGCAGTATTTT,.,TRBJ2-3,TRBV5-1,many
CASSLGQGMTDTQYF,TGCGCCAGCAGCTTGGGGCAGGGGATGACAGATACGCAGTATTTT,.,TRBJ2-3,TRBV5-1,many
CASSRLSHGENYGYTF,TGTGCCAGCAGCCGTCTTTCCCACGGGGAAAACTATGGCTACACCTTC,.,TRBJ1-2,TRBV7-9,few
CAIRVGADNSPLHF,TGTGCCATCAGGGTTGGGGCGGATAATTCACCCCTCCACTTT,.,TRBJ1-6,TRBV10-3,few
CASRKRGGRYEQYF,TGTGCCAGCAGAAAACGGGGCGGGCGCTACGAGCAGTACTTC,.,TRBJ2-7,TRBV7-2,many
CASSPESGLAGGTTSTDTQYF,TGTGCCAGCAGCCCGGAGTCGGGGCTAGCGGGGGGTACGACTAGCACAGATACGCAGTATTTT,TRBD2,TRBJ2-3,TRBV4-2,few
CAISESILDPRYF,TGTGCCATCAGTGAGTCGATTCTGGACCCCAGGTATTTT,.,TRBJ2-3,TRBV10-3,many
CATSDSRTGNTEAFF,TGTGCCACCAGTGATTCCCGGACAGGGAACACTGAAGCTTTCTTT,TRBD1,TRBJ1-1,TRBV24-1,many
CASSHPKDTPNTEAFF,TGTGCCAGCAGCCATCCAAAAGACACACCGAACACTGAAGCTTTCTTT,.,TRBJ1-1,TRBV14,few
CASSTAGQGGNEQFF,TGTGCCAGCAGCACAGCGGGACAGGGAGGGAATGAGCAGTTCTTC,TRBD1,TRBJ2-1,TRBV28,few
CAISEGRNTEAFF,TGTGCCATCAGTGAGGGACGGAACACTGAAGCTTTCTTT,.,TRBJ1-1,TRBV10-3,.